This T cell receptor beta chain was captured in a study of T-cell memory formation after mild COVID-19. General study results and limits: Day 37-peaking second-wave clones had unconfirmed SARS-CoV-2 specificity. Whereas later expanders leaned CD4+, clones contracting day 15 to 85 showed a balanced CD4/CD8 makeup.

Using its own MiXCR run on the 5' RACE reads, TCRdb lists one record per CDR3 protein. The table has a few hundred thousand distinct CDR3 sequences, more than 20% seen once. Details on this clonotype: Antigen: not known.

With V trimmed by 4 bases and J by 4 bases, 7 bases remained unmatched. CDR1 and CDR2 (germline): SQVTM, ANQGSEA. This CDR3 region has 15 residues. Sequenced: PBMCs or a T cell subset sorted from them (not recorded which). This clonotype was sampled from an adult woman who had mild COVID-19 (a few samples of this study predate the infection). Cell type and time point are not known. The rearrangement joins TRBV29-1 to TRBJ2-3, with TRBD2 matching over 11 bases. In DNA form, the CDR3 reads TGCAGCGTTGTCTGGGTAGCGGGAGGGCCAGATACGCAGTATTTT. Protein product: CSVVWVAGGPDTQYF.